Presented here are 24 T cell receptor delta chains from one specimen sequenced in a study of γδ T cells in repeated Plasmodium falciparum infection. TCRdb re-processed the multiplex PCR reads via CATT. The sample lists roughly 50,000 delta-chain clones, 1.5% to 2% seen once, with 6.5% to 9.5% in the top ten. Flow sorting of PBMC yielded separate Vgamma9/Vdelta2+ and Vdelta2-negative gammadelta T cell populations for bulk repertoire analysis. The material sequenced was gamma-delta T cells from blood. The origin of the receptors is a pool of human donors (malaria-infected and uninfected, not separated).

This clone occurred many times. The protein in TCRdb stems from a much larger clone and differs at residue 5 from this DNA's translation, likely a read error; here the protein is translated from the DNA. This sequence joins TRDV2 and TRDJ1; no definite D call. TCRdb records no J gene; here it was assigned by comparing the DNA to germline. This CDR3 has 16 residues. The V end was cut by 5 bases, the J end by 3 bases, with 21 bases between. Germline CDR1 reads GEAIGNYY; CDR2 reads EKD. This chain's CDR3 is CACVGLGTRGPDKLIF. CDR3 coding DNA: TGTGCCTGTGTGGGTCTAGGTACGAGGGGTCCCGATAAACTCATCTTT.

As for this clone: Only one base separates this from a far larger clonotype, so it likely reflects a read error. This sample also contains other DNA sequences that code for the same CDR3. The CDR3 spells CALGEKQGWGTSPYSTDKLIF. The CDR3 bases are TGTGCTCTTGGGGAAAAACAGGGCTGGGGGACCTCCCCATATTCGACCGACAAACTCATCTTT. This rearrangement joins TRDV1 to TRDJ1; 8 bases are shared with TRDD3. TCRdb leaves out the J gene; it was filled in here by matching the DNA to germline. The CDR3 has 21 amino acids. Per germline, CDR1 TSWWSYY and CDR2 QGS.

In this sample, this clone turned up many times. The V and J genes are TRDV1 and TRDJ1, with 10 bases aligning to TRDD3. With V trimmed by 2 bases and J by 5 bases, 11 bases remained unmatched. Germline loops: CDR1 TSWWSYY, CDR2 QGS. The CDR3 is 17 amino acids. CDR3 residues: CALGEVYWGISFDKLIF. The DNA of the CDR3 is TGTGCTCTTGGGGAAGTCTACTGGGGGATTTCCTTTGATAAACTCATCTTT.

This clone occurred a few times. This likely traces to a read error, being one base from a far larger clone. Additional DNA sequences in this sample encode the identical CDR3. The chain couples TRDV1 to TRDJ1; D unclear. The CDR3 consists of 14 residues. Germline CDR1 is TSWWSYY and CDR2 is QGS. Trimming stripped 3 bases from V and 3 bases from J, with 11 bases between. This CDR3 reads CALGELIGSDKLIF. CDR3 nucleotide sequence: TGTGCTCTTGGGGAGCTCATCGGGTCCGATAAACTCATCTTT.

As regards this clone: The amino acid sequence in TCRdb belongs to a much larger clone and departs from this DNA's translation at residue 9, likely a sequencing read error; the sequence shown is translated from the DNA. This chain uses TRDV2 with TRDJ1; 9 bases are shared with TRDD3. TCRdb does not report a J gene; here it was assigned by matching the DNA to germline references. Germline V lookup: CDR1 GEAIGNYY, CDR2 EKD. This CDR3 spans 19 amino acids. Unmatched junction bases numbered 16, after V lost 1 base and J lost 2 bases. The DNA of the CDR3 is TGTGCCTGTGACACGGTACTAGTACCGGGGGATACCTGGACCGATAAACTCATCTTT. Its translation: CACDTVLVPGDTWTDKLIF.

About this clone itself: This sequence may be a read error, since a much larger clone differs from it by one base. This CDR3 is also generated by other DNA sequences in the sample. The chain joins TRDV1 to TRDJ1; TRDD3 agrees at 9 bases. Germline V CDR1 and CDR2: TSWWSYY, QGS. This CDR3 is 20 amino acids long. This CDR3 reads CALGFPSTPYWGKYTDKLIF. The CDR3 region has the DNA TGTGCTCTTGGGTTCCCTTCTACGCCTTACTGGGGGAAGTACACCGATAAACTCATCTTC.

This clone has ten or more counts. This DNA's translation and the protein TCRdb lists, from a much larger clone, do not match at residue 15, likely due to a read error; the protein shown is translated from the DNA. The same CDR3 also results from other DNA sequences found in this sample. The V and J genes are TRDV1 and TRDJ1, with 12 bases lining up with TRDD3. No J gene is reported in TCRdb; it was inferred here by comparing the DNA with germline. This CDR3 spans 20 amino acids. The germline CDR1 and CDR2 sequences are TSWWSYY and QGS. CDR3 amino acids: CALGYPAFLDWGILTDKLIF. CDR3 DNA sequence: TGTGCCCTTGGGTACCCCGCCTTCCTCGACTGGGGGATACTAACCGATAAACTCATCTTT.

In its sample, this clone was seen a few times. TCRdb's protein, taken from a much larger clone, differs from this DNA's translation at residue 12, likely owing to a read error; the protein displayed comes from the DNA. The J gene is TRDJ1, the V gene TRDV1; 9 bases agree with TRDD3. This CDR3 contains 14 residues. With V trimmed by 1 base and J by 13 bases, 10 bases remained unmatched. CDR1 and CDR2 from the germline V gene are TSWWSYY and QGS. The CDR3 DNA reads TGTGCTCTTGGGGAACACCTGGGGGATTCGGTGCCCATCTTT. Translation gives CALGEHLGDSVPIF.

This clone occurred a few times. One base separates it from a far larger clone, so it is likely a read error. This sample also contains other DNA sequences that code for the same CDR3. The chain links TRDV1 to TRDJ1, with 10 bases fitting TRDD3. The J gene, missing from TCRdb, was assigned here through DNA to germline matching. Germline CDR1 reads TSWWSYY; CDR2 reads QGS. The CDR3 contains 22 residues. V gave up 0 bases and J gave up 0 bases; unmatched junction bases: 19. The CDR3 loop is CALGELSYNVLLGDAYTDKLIF. The CDR3 DNA follows: TGTGCTCTTGGGGAACTAAGCTACAACGTCCTACTGGGGGATGCTTACACCGATAAACTCATCTTT.

This clone was observed many times. TCRdb's protein for this DNA is that of a much larger clone and differs from the translation at residue 15, likely a read error; the protein shown is the DNA translation. V usage is TRDV2 and J usage is TRDJ1, with TRDD3 matching 7 bases. The CDR3 sequence is 18 residues long. Germline CDR1 reads GEAIGNYY; CDR2 reads EKD. CDR3 coding DNA: TGTGCCTGTGACACGCTGGGGGCTGAGAACTTGTACACCGATAGACTCATCTTT. Translation: CACDTLGAENLYTDRLIF.

This clone was seen repeatedly, ten times or more. A read error may explain this, as a much larger clone is one base away. The J gene is TRDJ1, the V gene TRDV1; D tentatively fits TRDD2 or TRDD3 (7 bases each). Trimming left V 0 bases short and J 0 bases short, with 26 bases between. There are 21 residues in the CDR3. In germline, CDR1 is TSWWSYY, CDR2 QGS. Here the CDR3 DNA reads TGTGCTCTTGGGGAACTAGTGTTTCCTTCCTTCCTGGGGGGTTACACCGATAAACTCATCTTT. It codes for CALGELVFPSFLGGYTDKLIF.

This clone came up many times. The protein that TCRdb holds for this DNA derives from a much larger clone and differs from the translated DNA at residue 14, which likely indicates a read error; the protein shown here is translated from the DNA. The chain links TRDV2 to TRDJ1, with 8 bases lining up with TRDD3. The CDR3 runs to 20 residues. V lost 0 bases and J lost 0; bases outside the gene matches: 17. The germline gives CDR1 GEAIGNYY, CDR2 EKD. The CDR3 DNA sequence: TGTGCCTGTGACACCGAAGACAGGTTGACTGGGGGTCCATACACCGATAAACTCATCTTT. Residues: CACDTEDRLTGGPYTDKLIF.

In its sample, this clone was seen a few times. A much larger clone is a single base away; this may be a read error. The sample contains more than one DNA sequence encoding this CDR3. The CDR3: CACDMLLGDTARRTDKLIF. The CDR3 region has the DNA TGTGCCTGTGACATGTTACTGGGGGATACGGCTAGACGCACTGATAAACTCATCTTT. The gene calls are TRDV2 and TRDJ1, with 13 bases aligning to TRDD3. Assignment of the J gene here rests on matching the DNA to germline, because TCRdb gives none. This CDR3 is built from 19 residues. Germline V CDR1 and CDR2: GEAIGNYY, EKD. V lost 2 bases, J lost 5 bases, and 16 bases stayed unmatched.

Worth noting for this clone: This is likely an artifact of a read error, given a far larger clone one base away. Different DNA sequences within this sample yield the same CDR3. The chain is built from TRDV1 and TRDJ1; 7 bases match TRDD3. No J gene is reported in TCRdb; it was inferred here by comparing the DNA with germline. Per the germline V gene, CDR1 is TSWWSYY and CDR2 is QGS. This CDR3 spans 17 amino acids. The V gene end was trimmed by 3 bases and the J gene end by 0 bases; junction bases not matched to a gene: 10. CDR3 loop: CALGERGGSWYTDKLIF. CDR3 bases: TGTGCTCTTGGGGAGAGGGGGGGATCTTGGTACACCGATAAACTCATCTTT.

This clone was observed a few times. The protein held in TCRdb is that of a much larger clone and does not match this DNA's translation at residue 18, likely because of a read error; the protein shown is translated from the DNA. CDR3: CACDPLTTGDGSKKTDKPIF. The CDR3 bases are TGTGCCTGTGATCCCCTAACTACTGGGGACGGATCAAAAAAAACCGATAAACCCATCTTT. V gene TRDV2 was called; the J gene was not; the table's TRDD3 call for D was not verified on the DNA. The CDR3 sequence is 20 residues long. CDR1 is GEAIGNYY, CDR2 EKD, per germline.

Note on this clone: TCRdb attributes to this sequence the protein of a much larger clone, which differs from the DNA translation at residue 15; a read error is likely, and the protein displayed is translated from the DNA. The chain is built from TRDV1 and TRDJ1, with D maybe TRDD3 (8 bases). This CDR3 contains 21 residues. Germline CDR1 TSWWSYY, CDR2 QGS. Trimming pared 0 bases from V and 2 bases from J, leaving 28 bases between. CDR3 coding DNA: TGTGCTCTTGGGGAACTGAAGAGCTTCCTAAAGTACTGGGGGGAGACCGATAAACTCATCTTT. Protein product: CALGELKSFLKYWGETDKLIF.

With respect to this clone: The protein TCRdb gives is from a much larger clone and does not agree with this DNA's translation at residue 11, likely a read error; the protein shown here comes from the DNA. The chain uses TRDV1 and TRDJ1; TRDD3 matches at 7 bases. Trimming at V came to 5 bases and at J to 1 base, leaving 34 bases not matched to a gene. This CDR3 spans 24 amino acids. The germline V gene encodes CDR1 TSWWSYY and CDR2 QGS. CDR3 DNA sequence: TGTGCTCTTGGGCCAATTGGGGGCATTTCCTGCGAGTCTGACGGCGGGGGATTCACCGATAAACTCATCTTT. Translating gives CALGPIGGISCESDGGGFTDKLIF.

This clone has ten or more counts. Since a far larger clone is one base different, this is likely a read error. Other DNA sequences from this sample encode an identical CDR3 as well. The chain is built from TRDV1 and TRDJ1; 9 bases match TRDD2. This CDR3 comprises 23 residues. J gave up 0 bases and V 1 base, and 24 bases lay outside the gene matches. The germline gives CDR1 TSWWSYY, CDR2 QGS. CDR3 in DNA: TGTGCTCTTGGGGAACATTGTTGTAGGCCTTCCTACTCGTACGGGGGATACACCGATAAACTCATCTTT. The encoded protein is CALGEHCCRPSYSYGGYTDKLIF.

There are a few counts of this clone. This likely reflects a read error, since a far larger clone is one base away. The same CDR3 arises from other DNA sequences in this sample as well. This rearrangement joins TRDV2 to TRDJ1, with D uncertain. Assignment of the J gene here rests on matching the DNA to germline, because TCRdb gives none. Germline V CDR1 and CDR2: GEAIGNYY, EKD. This CDR3 region has 14 residues. The ends were cut back, 2 bases at V and 2 bases at J, with 11 bases in the middle. In nucleotides, the CDR3 is TGTGCCTGTGACAAAGTAGGGGTAACCGATAAACTCATCTTT. Amino acid sequence: CACDKVGVTDKLIF.

This clone was counted at least ten times. The CDR3 DNA follows: TGTGCCTGTGATGACATCCCTGGTCCTCGTACTGGGGGATACGCGGACACCGATAAACTCATCTTT. Its protein product is CACDDIPGPRTGGYADTDKLIF. The rearrangement uses TRDV2 and TRDJ1; 13 bases match TRDD3. The V gene's germline CDR1 is GEAIGNYY and CDR2 EKD. Trimming at V came to 4 bases and at J to 0 bases, leaving 22 bases not matched to a gene. This CDR3 region has 22 residues.

This clone has a handful of counts. The mismatch at residue 8 between this DNA's translation and the TCRdb protein of a much larger clone likely reflects a read error; the protein shown is translated from the DNA. The chain combines TRDV1 with TRDJ1, with 8 bases that match TRDD3. TCRdb lists no J gene, so it was determined here by aligning the DNA to germline. CDR3 length: 21 residues. V lost 2 bases to trimming and J lost 0 bases; unmatched junction nucleotides: 20. Germline V gene lookup returns CDR1 TSWWSYY and CDR2 QGS. The chain's CDR3 is CALGEVRVRVRLGGDTDKLIF. CDR3 nucleotide sequence: TGTGCTCTTGGGGAAGTTCGGGTCCGGGTAAGACTGGGGGGCGACACCGATAAACTCATCTTT.

In this sample, this clone turned up a few times. A single base is all that separates this from a far larger clone, so a read error is likely. This CDR3 is also generated by other DNA sequences in the sample. The chain recombines TRDV1 with TRDJ1; tentative D call: TRDD3 (6 bases). TCRdb does not report a J gene; here it was assigned by matching the DNA to germline references. The CDR3 length is 17 residues. Germline CDR1 TSWWSYY, CDR2 QGS. Deletions cut 3 bases from V and 0 bases from J, with 17 bases between. This CDR3 reads CALGDLRYWVYTDKLIF. In nucleotides, the CDR3 is TGTGCTCTTGGGGATCTAAGGTACTGGGTTTACACCGATAAACTCATCTTT.

A note on this clone: This DNA translates differently at residue 3 from the TCRdb protein, which is that of a much larger clone; a read error is likely, and the protein shown is the DNA's own translation. The chain links TRDV2 to TRDJ1; TRDD3 matches 8 bases. The J gene was not available in TCRdb and was assigned here by matching the DNA to germline segments. Germline-derived CDR1 and CDR2 are GEAIGNYY and EKD. The length of the CDR3 is 17 residues. CDR3 sequence reads: CARDHVLGVEYTDKLIF. For the CDR3, the DNA is TGTGCCCGTGATCACGTACTGGGGGTTGAGTACACCGATAAACTCATCTTT.

This clone was detected ten times or more. It is likely a read error: a sequence one base away is far more abundant. Other DNA sequences of this sample code for an identical CDR3. This chain links TRDV1 with TRDJ1; 13 nucleotides align to TRDD3. From germline, CDR1 is TSWWSYY and CDR2 QGS. The CDR3 contains 20 residues. The CDR3 protein is CALGEVTLLYWGIRPDKLIF. The CDR3 nucleotides read TGTGCTCTTGGGGAAGTCACCCTTTTGTACTGGGGGATACGCCCCGATAAGCTCATCTTT.